The 16 T cell receptor beta chains listed next were all sequenced from one sample in a study of monozygotic twins with cystic fibrosis. Repertoires were generated with immunoSEQ multiplex PCR, while TCRdb's copy carries only in-frame clones and drops some. The sample has 8,000 to 10,000 clones; 97% to 99% are singletons. The sequenced sample was blood. Source of these receptors: a girl between 2 and 10 years old with cystic fibrosis.

The rearrangement uses TRBV27 and TRBJ1-5; D is unresolved. The CDR3 extends over 13 amino acids. Trimming removed 3 bases at V and 7 bases at J, with 10 bases between. Germline assignment: CDR1 MNHEY and CDR2 SMNVEV (reference sequence). CDR3 sequence: CASSFGGLQPQHF. The CDR3 coding sequence is TGTGCCAGCAGTTTTGGAGGGCTCCAGCCCCAGCATTTT.

The chain links TRBV11-2 to TRBJ2-1, with 8 positions matching TRBD1. The germline V gene has CDR1 SGHAT and CDR2 FQNNGV. CDR3 length: 16 residues. V lost 5 bases, J lost 6 bases, and 12 bases stayed unmatched. The CDR3 DNA reads as TGTGCCAGCAGCCCCCTCCGGGACAGGAACTTCAATGAGCAGTTCTTC. Translated: CASSPLRDRNFNEQFF.

The J gene is TRBJ1-5, the V gene TRBV7-9; TRBD1 is a possible D gene (5 bases). The CDR3 is 18 residues long. The V end was cut by 4 bases, the J end by 0 bases, with 19 bases between. The V gene's germline CDR1 is SEHNR and CDR2 FQNEAQ (reference sequence). For the CDR3, the DNA is TGTGCCAGCAGCTCCGGGACGGAAGACCGGTTTAGCAATCAGCCCCAGCATTTT. Translating it yields CASSSGTEDRFSNQPQHF. The whole variable domain, filled in from reference TRBV7-9 and TRBJ1-5, reads DTGVSQNPRHKITKRGQNVTFRCDPISEHNRLYWYRQTLGQGPEFLTYFQNEAQLEKSRLLSDRFSAERPKGSFSTLEIQRTEQGDSAMYLCASSSGTEDRFSNQPQHFGDGTRLSIL.

The V gene is TRBV5-6, the J gene TRBJ2-1; no clear D. V lost 4 bases to trimming and J lost 1 base, with 12 bases between them. Germline loops: CDR1 SGHDT, CDR2 YYEEEE. This CDR3 is built from 15 residues. The chain's CDR3 is CASSTVGVSYNEQFF. The CDR3, as DNA: TGTGCCAGCAGCACCGTAGGAGTATCCTACAATGAGCAGTTCTTC.

The chain carries TRBV12-5 and TRBJ1-1, with D perhaps TRBD1 (5 bases). The CDR3 is made up of 11 amino acids. Germline lookup yields CDR1 LGHNT and CDR2 FRNRAP. Trimming left V 3 bases short and J 8 bases short, with 7 bases between. The CDR3 sequence: CASGFGGEAFF. The CDR3 DNA follows: TGTGCTAGTGGTTTCGGGGGAGAAGCTTTCTTT.

The V gene is TRBV11-2, the J gene TRBJ2-1; the D is unclear. CDR1 and CDR2 from the germline V gene are SGHAT and FQNNGV. V was cut by 3 bases and J by 0 bases, with 9 bases left in between. The CDR3 extends over 15 amino acids. The CDR3 region has the DNA TGTGCCAGCAGCTTCGTCCAAAACTCCTACAATGAGCAGTTCTTC. It is translated as CASSFVQNSYNEQFF.

V and J are TRBV29-1 and TRBJ1-1, with unresolved D. The CDR3 consists of 13 residues. Germline V gives CDR1 SQVTM, CDR2 ANQGSEA. Deletions cut 4 bases from V and 1 base from J, with 10 bases between. CDR3 bases: TGCAGCGTTGCAGGTGGGTCGAACACTGAAGCTTTCTTT. It yields the protein CSVAGGSNTEAFF.

The chain recombines TRBV7-2 with TRBJ2-3, with a possible D match to TRBD1 (6 bases). CDR3 length: 16 residues. Trimming pared 5 bases from V and 0 bases from J, leaving 15 bases between. The V gene's germline CDR1 is SGHTA and CDR2 FQGNSA. CDR3 DNA sequence: TGTGCCAGCAGCCGATTGGACAGCTCTAGCACAGATACGCAGTATTTT. Its translation: CASSRLDSSSTDTQYF.

This rearrangement joins TRBV20-1 to TRBJ2-7; D is ambiguous. Trimming stripped 1 base from V and 3 bases from J, with 4 bases between. The CDR3 contains 11 residues. Germline V gene sequence: CDR1 DFQATT, CDR2 SNEGSKA (reference sequence). Written as DNA, the CDR3 is TGCAGTGCTAGAGGGAGCTACGAGCAGTACTTC. Translation gives CSARGSYEQYF.

This rearrangement joins TRBV7-9 to TRBJ1-2, with unresolved D. The germline V gene encodes CDR1 SEHNR and CDR2 FQNEAQ (reference sequence). The CDR3 length is 14 residues. Trimming cost V 5 bases and J 2 bases, with 12 bases left between them. The CDR3 protein is CASSQLERNYGYTF. DNA of the CDR3: TGTGCCAGCAGCCAATTAGAGCGAAACTATGGCTACACCTTC.

This chain joins TRBV7-6 and TRBJ1-2; TRBD1 matches 9 bases. Germline-derived CDR1 and CDR2 are SGHVS and FNYEAQ. The CDR3 is 13 residues long. The V gene end was trimmed by 4 bases and the J gene end by 8 bases; junction bases not matched to a gene: 5. The CDR3 DNA reads as TGTGCCAGCAGCTCCCGCACAGGGGGCGGCTACACCTTC. This gives the protein CASSSRTGGGYTF.

This chain joins TRBV30 and TRBJ2-2; TRBD1 matches 7 bases. The V gene end was trimmed by 5 bases and the J gene end by 4 bases; junction bases not matched to a gene: 10. The CDR3 length is 15 residues. Per the germline V gene, CDR1 is GTSNPN and CDR2 is SVGIG (reference sequence). The CDR3 nucleotides read TGTGCCTGGTTCCCTAGGGGGCGAAGCACCGGGGAGCTGTTTTTT. Protein sequence: CAWFPRGRSTGELFF.

As for this clone: Its ends do not fully match the called genes, so a read error is possible. J is TRBJ2-7 and V is TRBV7-9; weak D call: TRBD2 (6 bases). The CDR3 spans 12 residues. Germline lookup yields CDR1 SEHNR and CDR2 FQNEAQ (reference sequence). This CDR3 reads CANSSGRQGKYF. CDR3 coding DNA: TGTGCCAACAGCTCAGGGAGGCAGGGAAAGTACTTC.

The DNA for the CDR3 is TGTGCCAGCAGCTTGAGGGACAGGGCCTACGAGCAGTACTTC. Protein product: CASSLRDRAYEQYF. The chain links TRBV5-6 to TRBJ2-7; 9 bases match TRBD1. The CDR3 loop spans 14 amino acids. Germline-derived CDR1 and CDR2 are SGHDT and YYEEEE. With 1 base clipped from V and 2 bases from J, the junction kept 1 base outside the gene matches.

The J gene is TRBJ2-5, the V gene TRBV5-1, with TRBD2 matching over 8 bases. The CDR3 is made up of 14 amino acids. The germline V gene encodes CDR1 SGHRS and CDR2 YFSETQ. With V trimmed by 4 bases and J by 1 base, 3 bases remained unmatched. DNA of the CDR3: TGCGCCAGCAGCCTAGCGGGCATCCAAGAGACCCAGTACTTC. Its protein is CASSLAGIQETQYF.

The CDR3 sequence: CASSPTGGSVREKLFF. In DNA, the CDR3 is TGTGCCAGCTCACCGACAGGGGGATCGGTACGGGAAAAACTGTTTTTT. The rearrangement joins TRBV18 to TRBJ1-4; 9 bases match TRBD1. Looked up from germline, CDR1 is KGHSH and CDR2 is LQKENI. CDR3 size: 16 residues. Trimming took 3 bases from V and 8 from J; bases not matched to a gene: 10. Filled out from reference TRBV18 and TRBJ1-4, the complete variable domain reads NAGVMQNPRHLVRRRGQEARLRCSPMKGHSHVYWYRQLPEEGLKFMVYLQKENIIDESGMPKERFSAEFPKEGPSILRIQQVVRGDSAAYFCASSPTGGSVREKLFFGSGTQLSVL.